The rows below give T cell receptor delta chains drawn from one sample of a study of gamma-delta chains in newborns, infants, children. TCRdb processed the reads again with the CATT caller. The data hold 9,000 to 13,000 delta-chain clones, with around 9% observed a single time. The source material was blood. Receptor source: a child who was a newborn, infant or young child, either healthy, febrile or measles-vaccinated (not recorded which). Each CDR3 is given with its conserved first and last residue. Each record gives: J gene, CDR3 length, V gene, clone size, D gene, CDR3 protein, CDR3 DNA. The D gene is left open where the match is weak. Clone size appears in some rows only: once, few, many, or a class for an expanded clone.

TRDJ1 | 14 | TRDV2 | . | TRDD3 | CACDNWGTTDKLIF | TGTGCCTGCGATAACTGGGGGACCACCGATAAACTCATCTTT
TRDJ3 | 24 | TRDV2 | few | TRDD3 | CACDTGWGIQQSHPSSWDTRQMFF | TGTGCCTGTGACACCGGATGGGGGATCCAGCAATCCCACCCTAGTTCCTGGGACACCCGACAGATGTTTTTC
TRDJ1 | 19 | TRDV2 | few | TRDD3 | CACDPVRTGGLRYTDKLIF | TGTGCCTGTGACCCCGTACGTACTGGGGGATTGAGGTACACCGATAAACTCATCTTT
TRDJ1 | 20 | TRDV2 | few | . | CACDTLHPLPEQTIGTKLIF | TGTGCCTGTGACACCCTCCATCCTCTGCCAGAACAAACAATTGGGACAAAACTCATCTTT
TRDJ1 | 17 | TRDV2 | . | TRDD3 | CACDAVLGDTPTDKLIF | TGTGCCTGTGACGCCGTGCTGGGGGATACGCCGACCGATAAACTCATCTTT
TRDJ3 | 18 | TRDV2 | . | . | CACDTGGYSSWDTRQMFF | TGTGCCTGTGACACCGGGGGTTACAGCTCCTGGGACACCCGACAGATGTTTTTC
TRDJ1 | 17 | TRDV2 | . | . | CACDAVLGGGGTDKLIF | TGTGCCTGTGACGCTGTACTGGGAGGTGGGGGCACCGATAAACTCATCTTT
TRDJ1 | 18 | TRDV2 | few | TRDD3 | CACDSLHDWGPSQPKLIF | TGTGCCTGTGACTCCCTGCACGACTGGGGGCCCTCACAACCCAAACTCATCTTT
TRDJ2 | 15 | TRDV2 | few | . | CACDTVGDLTAQLFF | TGTGCCTGTGACACCGTCGGGGATTTGACAGCACAACTCTTCTTT
TRDJ3 | 19 | TRDV2 | . | TRDD3 | CACDRTGGPSSWDTRQMFF | TGTGCTTGTGACAGGACTGGGGGTCCAAGCTCCTGGGACACCCGACAGATGTTTTTC
TRDJ1 | 23 | TRDV1 | few | . | CALGEGGRAPTPGILRYTDKLIF | TGTGCTCTTGGGGAGGGGGGTCGAGCCCCTACGCCGGGGATTCTGCGGTACACCGATAAACTCATCTTT
TRDJ1 | 16 | TRDV2 | . | TRDD3 | CACDDVGDRYTDKLIF | TGTGCCTGTGATGATGTGGGGGACCGATACACCGATAAACTCATCTTT
TRDJ1 | 17 | TRDV2 | . | TRDD3 | CACDAAGVGDETDKLIF | TGTGCCTGTGACGCCGCGGGGGTGGGGGATGAAACCGATAAACTCATCTTT
TRDJ1 | 16 | TRDV2 | few | . | CACDTLDRGGTDKLIF | TGTGCCTGTGACACTTTGGATCGGGGGGGCACCGATAAACTCATCTTT
TRDJ1 | 16 | TRDV2 | few | TRDD3 | CACEGLGTRYRDKLIF | TGTGCCTGTGAGGGACTGGGGACCCGCTACCGCGATAAACTCATCTTT
TRDJ3 | 18 | TRDV2 | . | TRDD3 | CACDNTGGRAWDTRQMFF | TGTGCCTGTGACAATACTGGGGGACGAGCCTGGGACACCCGACAGATGTTTTTC
TRDJ1 | 22 | TRDV2 | few | . | CACDPIPTGGQGDEEYTDKLIF | TGTGCCTGTGACCCCATTCCGACAGGGGGTCAAGGGGATGAGGAGTACACCGATAAACTCATCTTT
TRDJ1 | 16 | TRDV2 | . | TRDD3 | CACDTLLGDTQHKLIF | TGTGCCTGTGACACTTTACTGGGGGATACCCAGCATAAACTCATCTTT
TRDJ2 | 18 | TRDV2 | . | TRDD3 | CACDTLGVPHALTAQLFF | TGTGCCTGTGACACCCTGGGGGTCCCCCATGCTTTGACAGCACAACTCTTCTTT
TRDJ1 | 20 | TRDV2 | . | TRDD3 | CACDTVFRWGRRAYTDKLIF | TGTGCCTGTGACACCGTATTCCGATGGGGGAGGCGAGCGTACACCGATAAACTCATCTTT
TRDJ1 | 17 | TRAV29/DV5 | few | . | CAASSGRWPRYTDKLIF | TGTGCAGCAAGCTCCGGGCGGTGGCCTCGGTACACCGATAAACTCATCTTT
TRDJ1 | 18 | TRDV2 | few | TRDD3 | CACDTVGGSEEYTDKLIF | TGTGCCTGTGACACCGTTGGGGGATCGGAAGAATACACCGATAAACTCATCTTT
TRDJ1 | 18 | TRDV2 | . | TRDD3 | CACDPLGDTRGYTDKLIF | TGTGCCTGTGACCCACTGGGGGATACAAGGGGGTACACCGATAAACTCATCTTT
TRDJ3 | 18 | TRDV2 | . | TRDD3 | CACELLGGSSWDTRQMFF | TGTGCCTGTGAACTACTGGGGGGCAGCTCCTGGGACACCCGACAGATGTTTTTC
TRDJ3 | 19 | TRDV2 | . | TRDD3 | CACDTVGLGDSGDTRQMFF | TGTGCCTGTGACACCGTGGGGCTGGGGGATAGCGGAGACACCCGACAGATGTTTTTC
TRDJ1 | 18 | TRDV1 | . | TRDD3 | CALGEPSPKLGVFDKLIF | TGTGCTCTTGGGGAACCCTCTCCTAAGCTGGGGGTCTTCGATAAACTCATCTTT
TRDJ1 | 17 | TRDV2 | few | . | CACDSLLGSKYTDKLIF | TGTGCCTGTGACTCTCTACTGGGATCTAAGTACACCGATAAACTCATCTTT
TRDJ2 | 17 | TRDV2 | few | TRDD3 | CACDPWTGGLLTAQLFF | TGTGCCTGTGACCCTTGGACTGGGGGATTATTGACAGCACAACTCTTCTTT
TRDJ1 | 19 | TRDV2 | few | TRDD3 | CACDTVPTGGSGYTDKLIF | TGTGCCTGTGACACCGTACCTACTGGGGGATCGGGGTACACCGATAAACTCATCTTT
TRDJ1 | 19 | TRDV2 | . | TRDD3 | CACDSLQDLGDTEPDKLIF | TGTGCCTGTGATTCACTCCAGGATCTGGGGGATACGGAGCCCGATAAACTCATCTTT
TRDJ2 | 14 | TRDV2 | few | TRDD3 | CACDWLGEEAQLFF | TGTGCCTGTGATTGGCTGGGGGAAGAAGCACAACTCTTCTTT
TRDJ1 | 14 | TRDV1 | . | . | CALFRVTYTDKLIF | TGTGCTCTCTTCCGGGTTACGTACACCGATAAACTCATCTTT
TRDJ1 | 18 | TRDV2 | . | TRDD3 | CACDTPWAGGPNTDKLIF | TGTGCCTGTGACACGCCCTGGGCTGGGGGACCTAACACCGATAAACTCATCTTT
TRDJ3 | 18 | TRDV2 | . | TRDD3 | CACDTGGFSSWDTRQMFF | TGTGCCTGTGACACAGGGGGATTCAGCTCCTGGGACACCCGACAGATGTTTTTC
TRDJ2 | 14 | TRDV2 | few | TRDD3 | CACDGLGETAQLFF | TGTGCCTGTGACGGACTGGGGGAGACGGCACAACTCTTCTTT
TRDJ1 | 16 | TRDV2 | . | TRDD3 | CACDTVRTGDRKKLIF | TGTGCCTGTGACACCGTACGCACTGGGGATCGGAAAAAACTCATCTTT
TRDJ1 | 19 | TRAV29/DV5 | few | TRDD3 | CAASLHPNWGIGYADKLIF | TGTGCAGCAAGCCTTCATCCAAACTGGGGGATCGGGTACGCCGATAAACTCATCTTT
TRDJ1 | 15 | TRDV2 | few | . | CACVRLGPDTDKLIF | TGTGCCTGTGTACGATTGGGACCAGATACCGATAAACTCATCTTT
TRDJ1 | 18 | TRDV2 | . | TRDD3 | CACVGLTGGSEEPEGLIF | TGTGCCTGTGTTGGTTTAACTGGGGGATCCGAAGAGCCGGAGGGACTCATCTTT
TRDJ1 | 16 | TRDV2 | few | TRDD3 | CACDDLGLGGYAGLIF | TGTGCCTGTGACGACCTTGGCTTAGGGGGATACGCCGGACTCATCTTT
TRDJ1 | 20 | TRDV2 | few | TRDD3 | CACDTVRLGDGPRYTDKLIF | TGTGCCTGTGACACCGTCCGGCTGGGGGATGGACCACGGTACACCGATAAACTCATCTTT
TRDJ2 | 15 | TRDV2 | medium-sized | TRDD3 | CACDILGDTAAQLFF | TGTGCCTGTGACATACTGGGGGATACGGCAGCACAACTCTTCTTT
TRDJ1 | 15 | TRDV2 | . | TRDD3 | CACDVLGEDTDKLIF | TGTGCCTGTGACGTACTGGGGGAGGACACCGATAAACTCATCTTT
TRDJ1 | 15 | TRDV2 | medium-sized | TRDD3 | CACDILGTETDKLIF | TGTGCCTGTGACATACTGGGGACAGAAACCGATAAACTCATCTTT
TRDJ3 | 20 | TRDV2 | few | TRDD3 | CACDTVLGDTASWDTRQMFF | TGTGCCTGTGACACGGTACTGGGGGATACAGCTAGCTGGGACACCCGACAGATGTTTTTC
TRDJ1 | 16 | TRDV2 | few | TRDD3 | CACDSLLGDPTDKLIF | TGTGCCTGTGACTCCTTACTGGGGGATCCCACCGATAAACTCATCTTT
TRDJ3 | 18 | TRDV2 | . | . | CACDRGGPGSWDTRQMFF | TGTGCCTGTGACAGGGGTGGGCCAGGCTCCTGGGACACCCGACAGATGTTTTTC
TRDJ1 | 16 | TRDV2 | . | . | CACAAVGSKYTDKLIF | TGTGCCTGTGCCGCAGTTGGATCCAAGTACACCGATAAACTCATCTTT
TRDJ1 | 15 | TRDV2 | . | TRDD3 | CACDSVGEYTDKLIF | TGTGCCTGTGACTCCGTGGGGGAGTACACCGATAAACTCATCTTT
TRDJ1 | 18 | TRDV2 | few | . | CACDTVGPPGEYTDKLIF | TGTGCCTGTGACACTGTGGGACCCCCCGGCGAGTACACCGATAAACTCATCTTT